What follows are 24 T cell receptor beta chains derived from one specimen sequenced in a study of cytomegalovirus exposure and HLA in healthy donors. The PCR contained 60 Vbeta and 13 Jbeta primers. The table came from immunoSEQ multiplex PCR; TCRdb's copy has only in-frame clones and leaves some out. The sample records fewer than 45,000 clones, 80% being singletons. Sequencing used PBMCs. These receptors came from a male donor in good health and CMV-seronegative.

The rearrangement uses TRBV5-1 and TRBJ1-3; 7 bases align to TRBD1. Trimming at V came to 2 bases and at J to 1 base, leaving 6 bases not matched to a gene. Germline-derived CDR1 and CDR2 are SGHRS and YFSETQ. CDR3 length: 16 residues. The CDR3 here is CASSFVGGQSGNTIYF. Here the CDR3 DNA reads TGCGCCAGCAGCTTTGTAGGGGGACAGTCTGGAAACACCATATATTTT.

The gene calls are TRBV2 and TRBJ1-5; 8 bases are shared with TRBD1. Trimming took 6 bases from V and 1 from J; bases not matched to a gene: 11. The germline V gene encodes CDR1 SNHLY and CDR2 FYNNEI. This CDR3 spans 17 amino acids. This CDR3 is CASRRGMDRASNQPQHF. DNA of the CDR3: TGTGCCAGCAGGAGGGGGATGGACAGGGCGAGCAATCAGCCCCAGCATTTT.

The rearrangement joins TRBV6-1 to TRBJ1-2; D may be TRBD1 (5 bases). This CDR3 spans 15 amino acids. From germline, CDR1 is MNHNS and CDR2 SASEGT. Trimming removed 3 bases from V and 2 bases from J, with 13 bases in between. Here the CDR3 DNA reads TGTGCCAGCAGTGACCTTGGGGGGGAAAACTATGGCTACACCTTC. Translating gives CASSDLGGENYGYTF.

Here the CDR3 DNA reads TGTGCCAGCAGTGAAGCGGGGACAGGTGGAAACACCATATATTTT. Protein: CASSEAGTGGNTIYF. The gene calls are TRBV6-1 and TRBJ1-3, with 8 bases fitting TRBD1. Germline CDR1 is MNHNS and CDR2 is SASEGT. Trimming at V came to 0 bases and at J to 3 bases, leaving 1 base not matched to a gene. The CDR3 length is 15 residues.

This clone appeared once. The genes are TRBV30 and TRBJ1-1, with 8 positions matching TRBD1. The CDR3 is 13 amino acids. The germline V gene encodes CDR1 GTSNPN and CDR2 SVGIG (reference sequence). J gave up 6 bases and V 0 bases, and 3 bases lay outside the gene matches. Here the CDR3 DNA reads TGTGCCTGGAGTGTCCAGGGGGCGCCTGAAGCTTTCTTT. Its translation: CAWSVQGAPEAFF.

The chain joins TRBV2 to TRBJ2-7, with 7 nucleotides matching TRBD1. V was pared by 8 bases and J by 5 bases, with 3 bases of the junction left unmatched. This CDR3 spans 11 amino acids. Germline CDR1 reads SNHLY; CDR2 reads FYNNEI. The DNA for the CDR3 is TGTGCCAGCCCAGGGGGAGACGAGCAGTACTTC. Translating it yields CASPGGDEQYF.

The chain uses TRBV7-9 and TRBJ1-4; D uncertain. The CDR3 runs 15 residues. Looked up from germline, CDR1 is SEHNR and CDR2 is FQNEAQ (reference sequence). V was shortened by 6 bases and J by 2 bases, with 13 bases between the two germline ends. The CDR3 DNA sequence: TGTGCCAGCAGTTTTGGCGACAAGACTAATGAAAAACTGTTTTTT. It encodes CASSFGDKTNEKLFF.

The chain uses TRBV30 and TRBJ1-6; D might be TRBD1 (6 bases). The CDR3 is made up of 12 amino acids. Germline CDR1 GTSNPN, CDR2 SVGIG (reference sequence). Trimming took off 3 bases at V and 7 bases at J, with 7 bases between the two ends. The CDR3 region is CAWSGTNSPLHF. CDR3 in DNA: TGTGCCTGGAGCGGGACAAATTCACCCCTCCACTTT.

The sample holds a few counts of this clone. V is TRBV7-2 and J is TRBJ1-6; no clear D. V lost 4 bases to trimming and J lost 14 bases, with 9 bases between them. CDR1 is SGHTA and CDR2 is FQGNSA in the germline V gene. The CDR3 contains 11 residues. CDR3 nucleotide sequence: TGTGCCAGCAGCTCGGAGATCGCCCTCCACTTT. It yields the protein CASSSEIALHF.

V gene TRBV7-3 combines with J gene TRBJ1-1, with D possibly being TRBD1 (6 bases). The V gene lost 4 bases and the J gene lost 4 bases, with 16 bases spanning the gap. CDR1 SGHTA and CDR2 FQGTGA come from the germline V gene. This CDR3 comprises 15 residues. The CDR3 here is CASSSMDRAPTEAFF. The CDR3 DNA sequence: TGTGCCAGCAGCTCCATGGACAGAGCACCCACTGAAGCTTTCTTT.

This chain links TRBV6-6 with TRBJ2-7, with 10 bases aligning to TRBD2. CDR1 MNHNY and CDR2 SVGAGI come from the germline V gene (reference sequence). V lost 5 bases, J lost 3 bases, and 7 bases stayed unmatched. The CDR3 runs 15 residues. CDR3 loop: CASSPPIAGGYEQYF. The CDR3 region has the DNA TGTGCCAGCAGTCCCCCTATAGCGGGAGGCTACGAGCAGTACTTC.

On this clone: The conserved closing phenylalanine or tryptophan is absent in this CDR3, likely reflecting a read error. The chain's CDR3 is CATSVRLNTEAFV. The CDR3 DNA is TGTGCCACCAGCGTCCGACTGAACACTGAAGCTTTCGTT. V and J are TRBV15 and TRBJ1-1; D unclear. CDR1 and CDR2 (germline): LNHNV, YYDKDF (reference sequence). CDR3 length: 13 residues. Trimming pared 5 bases from V and 0 bases from J, leaving 7 bases between.

The rearrangement links TRBV6-5 to TRBJ1-1; D is perhaps TRBD1 (6 bases). Germline CDR1 and CDR2: MNHEY and SVGAGI. This CDR3 is 15 amino acids long. V lost 5 bases, J lost 7 bases, and 20 bases lay in between. CDR3: CASSLAGTRIDEAFF. The CDR3 region has the DNA TGTGCCAGCAGTCTCGCCGGGACACGGATCGATGAAGCTTTCTTT.

The V gene is TRBV5-4, the J gene TRBJ2-7; 7 nucleotides line up with TRBD2. This CDR3 has 16 amino acids. Germline CDR1 SGHNT, CDR2 YYREEE (reference sequence). V lost 0 bases and J lost 1; bases outside the gene matches: 7. CDR3 sequence: CASSLGPAGISYEQYF. The CDR3, as DNA: TGTGCCAGCAGCTTGGGGCCAGCGGGGATATCCTACGAGCAGTACTTC.

V is TRBV7-2 and J is TRBJ2-5; tentatively, D is TRBD1 (5 bases). Germline V gene sequence: CDR1 SGHTA, CDR2 FQGNSA. The CDR3 has 13 amino acids. Trimming took 7 bases from V and 2 from J, leaving 11 bases between them. The CDR3 loop is CASTPAGQETQYF. The CDR3 DNA reads TGTGCCAGCACCCCGGCAGGGCAAGAGACCCAGTACTTC. The whole variable domain, filled in from reference TRBV7-2 and TRBJ2-5, reads GAGVSQSPSNKVTEKGKDVELRCDPISGHTALYWYRQSLGQGLEFLIYFQGNSAPDKSGLPSDRFSAERTGGSVSTLTIQRTQQEDSAVYLCASTPAGQETQYFGPGTRLLVL.

The chain recombines TRBV7-9 with TRBJ1-1, with D uncertain. The CDR3 is 14 amino acids. Germline CDR1 SEHNR, CDR2 FQNEAQ (reference sequence). V was cut by 5 bases and J by 6 bases, with 16 bases left in between. CDR3 region: CASSKDMQDSEAFF. The CDR3 DNA is TGTGCCAGCAGCAAGGATATGCAGGACTCTGAAGCTTTCTTT.

J is TRBJ1-1 and V is TRBV9; 9 bases fit TRBD1. CDR3 length: 15 amino acids. With V trimmed by 4 bases and J by 5 bases, 9 bases remained unmatched. Germline V gene sequence: CDR1 SGDLS, CDR2 YYNGEE. Written as DNA, the CDR3 is TGTGCCAGCAGCCATCGGGGGACAGGGTGGACTGAAGCTTTCTTT. Translated, it gives CASSHRGTGWTEAFF.

The chain combines TRBV4-1 with TRBJ1-1; maybe TRBD1 (6 bases). Trimming left V 4 bases short and J 0 bases short, with 9 bases between. CDR1 MGHRA and CDR2 YSYEKL come from the germline V gene. The CDR3 loop spans 14 amino acids. The CDR3 protein is CASSPGQVNTEAFF. Written as DNA, the CDR3 is TGCGCCAGCAGCCCGGGACAAGTGAACACTGAAGCTTTCTTT.

J is TRBJ2-3 and V is TRBV6-6; no definite D call. Germline CDR1 is MNHNY and CDR2 is SVGAGI (reference sequence). The CDR3 consists of 14 residues. Trimming pared 2 bases from V and 2 bases from J, leaving 8 bases between. CDR3 amino acids: CASSYDTDTDTQYF. In DNA form, the CDR3 reads TGTGCCAGCAGTTACGACACCGACACAGATACGCAGTATTTT.

The chain joins TRBV28 to TRBJ2-5; TRBD1 matches 9 bases. Germline V gene data show CDR1 as MDHEN and CDR2 as SYDVKM. CDR3 length: 15 residues. Unmatched junction bases numbered 10, after V lost 6 bases and J lost 5 bases. The CDR3 DNA is TGTGCCAGCAGGGCCCCTAGACAGGGGGGGGAGACCCAGTACTTC. Encoded protein: CASRAPRQGGETQYF.

This clone was detected only once. The rearrangement links TRBV2 to TRBJ1-2, with TRBD1 matching over 9 bases. The trim removed 3 bases at V and 3 bases at J, leaving 2 bases unmatched. This CDR3 contains 14 residues. Looked up from germline, CDR1 is SNHLY and CDR2 is FYNNEI. The CDR3 spells CASSEGQGHYGYTF. The CDR3, as DNA: TGTGCCAGCAGTGAGGGACAGGGCCACTATGGCTACACCTTC.

The CDR3 spells CASSLGGGGYTDTQYF. Written as DNA, the CDR3 is TGTGCCAGCAGCTTAGGGGGCGGGGGGTACACAGATACGCAGTATTTT. The chain recombines TRBV13 with TRBJ2-3; 8 nucleotides line up with TRBD2. This CDR3 has 16 amino acids. Germline CDR1 is PRHDT and CDR2 is FYEKMQ (reference sequence). J gave up 2 bases and V 0 bases, and 4 bases lay outside the gene matches.

The rearrangement links TRBV6-1 to TRBJ2-3; D not certain. The CDR3 extends over 15 amino acids. Germline V gene lookup returns CDR1 MNHNS and CDR2 SASEGT. Trimming cost V 2 bases and J 0 bases, with 9 bases left between them. This chain's CDR3 is CASSEPGTSTDTQYF. CDR3 in DNA: TGTGCCAGCAGTGAACCCGGTACTAGCACAGATACGCAGTATTTT.

This clone was detected only once. The V gene is TRBV27, the J gene TRBJ2-5; 13 bases are a match to TRBD2. V trimming: 4 bases; J trimming: 5 bases; junction bases outside the gene matches: 16. CDR3 length: 19 amino acids. Germline CDR1 and CDR2: MNHEY and SMNVEV (reference sequence). The CDR3 is CASSSGLAGAGGMGETQYF. The CDR3 DNA is TGTGCCAGCAGTTCCGGACTAGCGGGAGCGGGGGGTATGGGGGAGACCCAGTACTTC.